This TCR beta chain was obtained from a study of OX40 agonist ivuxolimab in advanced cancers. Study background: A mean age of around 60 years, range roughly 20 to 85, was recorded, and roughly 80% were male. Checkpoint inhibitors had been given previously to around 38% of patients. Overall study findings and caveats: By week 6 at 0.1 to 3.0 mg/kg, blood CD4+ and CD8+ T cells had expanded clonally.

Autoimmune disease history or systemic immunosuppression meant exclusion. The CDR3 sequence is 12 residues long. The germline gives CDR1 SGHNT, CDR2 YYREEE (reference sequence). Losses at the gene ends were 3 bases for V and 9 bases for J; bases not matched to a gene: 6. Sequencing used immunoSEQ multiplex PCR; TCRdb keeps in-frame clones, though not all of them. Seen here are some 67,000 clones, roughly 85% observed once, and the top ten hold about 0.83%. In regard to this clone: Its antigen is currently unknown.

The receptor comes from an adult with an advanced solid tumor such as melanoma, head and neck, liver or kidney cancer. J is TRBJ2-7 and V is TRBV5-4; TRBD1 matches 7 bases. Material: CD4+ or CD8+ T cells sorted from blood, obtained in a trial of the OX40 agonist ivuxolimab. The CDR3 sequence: CASSWQGDRQYF. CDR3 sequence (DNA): TGTGCCAGCAGCTGGCAGGGGGATAGGCAGTACTTC.